These 8 T cell receptor beta chains share one sample of origin, sequenced in a study of blood T cell repertoires in COVID-19. Only in-frame clones appear in the TCRdb table, and some are missing; sequencing was by immunoSEQ multiplex PCR. The sample lists tens of thousands of clones, 75% to 90% occurring once. Source material: peripheral blood. Receptors originate from a man aged 70 or older with active or convalescent COVID-19.

V and J are TRBV13 and TRBJ2-2, with 9 nucleotides matching TRBD1. Germline V CDR1 and CDR2: PRHDT, FYEKMQ (reference sequence). This CDR3 contains 16 residues. J lost 1 base, V lost 5 bases, and 5 bases had no gene match. The CDR3, as DNA: TGTGCCAGCAGCACCAGGGACAGGGTGAACACCGGGGAGCTGTTTTTT. It codes for CASSTRDRVNTGELFF.

The chain uses TRBV6-5 and TRBJ1-1; D call uncertain. The germline V gene encodes CDR1 MNHEY and CDR2 SVGAGI. The CDR3 is made up of 13 amino acids. V shed 5 bases and J shed 1 base, with 8 bases lying between them. The CDR3 DNA reads as TGTGCCAGCAGTCTTACAGAGAACACTGAAGCTTTCTTT. This codes for CASSLTENTEAFF.

This clone has just one count. The chain carries TRBV7-2 and TRBJ2-2; 7 bases fit TRBD1. Per germline, CDR1 SGHTA and CDR2 FQGNSA. CDR3 length: 15 residues. J was trimmed by 3 bases and V by 5 bases; bases with no gene match: 6. The CDR3 DNA reads as TGTGCCAGCAGCCTCACGACAGGGTACACCGGGGAGCTGTTTTTT. Residues: CASSLTTGYTGELFF.

This clone occurred a few times. One end of the junction does not line up with germline, which may come from a read error. The rearrangement links TRBV5-1 to TRBJ2-3, with D perhaps TRBD1 (6 bases). The CDR3 length is 14 residues. Germline CDR1 and CDR2: SGHRS and YFSETQ. The CDR3 protein is CASSFGQGRANDNF. The CDR3 nucleotides read TGCGCCAGCAGCTTTGGGCAGGGGAGAGCTAATGATAATTTT. Full variable domain (missing parts from reference TRBV5-1 and TRBJ2-3): KAGVTQTPRYLIKTRGQQVTLSCSPISGHRSVSWYQQTPGQGLQFLFEYFSETQRNKGNFPGRFSGRQFSNSRSEMNVSTLELGDSALYLCASSFGQGRANDNFGPGTRLTVL.

V is TRBV6-2 or TRBV6-3 and J is TRBJ1-2, with a possible D match to TRBD1 (5 bases). In germline, CDR1 is MNHEY, CDR2 SVGEGT. Trimming removed 2 bases at V and 9 bases at J, with 10 bases between. The CDR3 length is 12 residues. In nucleotides, the CDR3 is TGTGCCAGCAGTTACGGGGCGAGGAGCTACACCTTC. Residues: CASSYGARSYTF.

J is TRBJ1-1 and V is TRBV5-5, with a tentative D call TRBD1 (5 bases). Germline V CDR1 and CDR2: SGHKS, YYEKEE (reference sequence). This CDR3 spans 14 amino acids. Trimming shortened V by 5 bases and J by 5 bases, and 16 bases separated the two germline ends. CDR3 DNA sequence: TGTGCCAGCAGGCAGGACACGGGTTTGACTGAAGCTTTCTTT. This encodes CASRQDTGLTEAFF.

The rearrangement links TRBV11-1 to TRBJ2-3; 8 bases fit TRBD2. Germline lookup yields CDR1 SGHAT and CDR2 FQDESV (reference sequence). Germline trimming cut 6 bases from V and 2 bases from J; bases unmatched to any gene: 7. The CDR3 consists of 15 residues. The CDR3 DNA follows: TGTGCCAGCAGTTGGAGCGGGGGCCACACAGATACGCAGTATTTT. Encoded protein: CASSWSGGHTDTQYF.

The genes are TRBV30 and TRBJ1-3, with 8 bases that match TRBD1. V shed 5 bases, J shed 0 bases, and the junction held 3 bases outside the gene matches. This CDR3 region has 14 residues. The germline V gene has CDR1 GTSNPN and CDR2 SVGIG (reference sequence). CDR3 in amino acids: CAWSQGVSGNTIYF. The CDR3 DNA is TGTGCCTGGTCACAGGGGGTCTCTGGAAACACCATATATTTT.